Reported below is one T cell receptor (beta chain). Antigen unknown. The sample is drawn from a study of cytomegalovirus exposure and HLA in healthy donors. V lost 6 bases and J 5 bases, leaving 20 bases between the germline ends. The CDR3 is made up of 15 amino acids. The germline V gene has CDR1 MNHNY and CDR2 SVGAGI (reference sequence). Study-wide points: Per a prior analysis, the majority of TCR beta V segments were productive roughly 90% or roughly 30% of the time. Later analysis associated a missense DCLRE1C variant with TCR beta V- and J-gene trimming. Sequencing probably produced one cluster of sequence variants that were highly shared.

Participants comprised healthy donors of bone marrow. With 60 Vbeta and 13 Jbeta primers, the PCR was carried out. Profiled with immunoSEQ multiplex PCR; TCRdb holds only in-frame clones, not every one. This sample carries about 160,000 clones, 70% to 90% of them seen once, and the ten largest clones take 2% to 3%. This chain connects TRBV6-6 to TRBJ2-7; D gene ambiguous. The receptor was isolated from a male donor in good health and CMV-seronegative. Sequences were obtained from PBMCs. The CDR3, as DNA: TGTGCCAGCAGCCCGAGCTTACCCACTATGGACGAGCAGTACTTC. As protein: CASSPSLPTMDEQYF.